This T cell receptor beta chain was found in a study of cytomegalovirus exposure and HLA in healthy donors. V dropped 2 bases and J dropped 8 bases, with 13 bases sitting between them. CDR1 and CDR2 (germline): SEHNR, FQNEAQ (reference sequence). CDR3 length equals 14 residues. The study ran its PCR with 60 Vbeta and 13 Jbeta primers. Sequencing used immunoSEQ multiplex PCR; TCRdb keeps in-frame clones, though not all of them. The sample lists about 89,000 clones; 85% were seen once. This rearrangement joins TRBV7-9 to TRBJ2-1; D perhaps matches TRBD1 (6 bases). The material sequenced was PBMCs. This sequence originates from a man in his forties or fifties in good health and CMV-seropositive. CDR3 sequence (DNA): TGTGCCAGCAGCTTAAACAGGGCCTTCGATGAGCAGTTCTTC. It specifies CASSLNRAFDEQFF.